A single sample is the source of the 20 T cell receptor beta chains below, sequenced in a study of technical replicates of blood from a few donors. Profiled with immunoSEQ multiplex PCR; TCRdb holds only in-frame clones, not every one. This sample yields approximately 80,000 clones, of which approximately 89% are seen a single time; 0.35% to 0.45% belongs to the top ten. What was sequenced was T cells isolated from PBMCs. All receptors derive from a human donor in good health.

The chain employs TRBV11-2 and TRBJ2-1; D is unclear. V gave up 1 base and J gave up 4 bases, with 17 bases separating them. Germline CDR1 reads SGHAT; CDR2 reads FQNNGV. The CDR3 is 17 residues long. CDR3 amino acids: CASSLVPQGKRYNEQFF. The CDR3 region has the DNA TGTGCCAGCAGCTTAGTTCCCCAAGGTAAGAGGTACAATGAGCAGTTCTTC.

The chain recombines TRBV10-3 with TRBJ2-1, with 10 bases matching TRBD2. Germline-derived CDR1 and CDR2 are ENHRY and SYGVKD. J gave up 8 bases and V 4 bases, and 11 bases lay outside the gene matches. This CDR3 is built from 16 residues. CDR3: CAISVKGTSAFHEQFF. The DNA of the CDR3 is TGTGCCATCAGTGTTAAAGGGACTAGCGCCTTCCATGAGCAGTTCTTC.

The V call is TRBV28, the J call TRBJ2-5; D not resolved. The ends were cut back, 3 bases at V and 3 bases at J, with 2 bases in the middle. The germline gives CDR1 MDHEN, CDR2 SYDVKM. The CDR3 is made up of 11 amino acids. The CDR3 spells CASSFKETQYF. CDR3 DNA sequence: TGTGCCAGCAGTTTCAAAGAGACCCAGTACTTC. Based on the CDR3 plus reference TRBV28 and TRBJ2-5, the full variable domain is DVKVTQSSRYLVKRTGEKVFLECVQDMDHENMFWYRQDPGLGLRLIYFSYDVKMKEKGDIPEGYSVSREKKERFSLILESASTNQTSMYLCASSFKETQYFGPGTRLLVL.

The V call is TRBV2, the J call TRBJ2-5, with 9 bases lining up with TRBD1. Germline trimming cut 7 bases from V and 4 bases from J; bases unmatched to any gene: 7. In germline, CDR1 is SNHLY, CDR2 FYNNEI. The CDR3 has 14 residues. CDR3 sequence: CASNGDREVETQYF. In DNA form, the CDR3 reads TGTGCCAGCAATGGGGACAGGGAGGTAGAGACCCAGTACTTC.

The chain has TRBV7-8 and TRBJ2-7; 11 bases match TRBD2. The CDR3 loop spans 15 amino acids. J gave up 2 bases and V 1 base, and 1 base lay outside the gene matches. CDR1 and CDR2 (germline): SGHVS, FQNEAQ. CDR3 sequence (DNA): TGTGCCAGCAGCTTAGGGACTAGCGGGCCCTACGAGCAGTACTTC. Amino acids: CASSLGTSGPYEQYF.

The gene calls are TRBV7-2 and TRBJ2-3; TRBD2 matches 8 bases. This CDR3 comprises 17 residues. The V segment lost 5 bases and the J segment 4 bases; nucleotides outside the gene matches: 14. Germline lookup yields CDR1 SGHTA and CDR2 FQGNSA. The CDR3 region is CASSLILPGLEADTQYF. The CDR3 coding sequence is TGTGCCAGCAGCCTTATACTCCCGGGACTAGAGGCAGATACGCAGTATTTT.

This chain uses TRBV6-5 with TRBJ1-6, with D possibly TRBD1 on 6 matching bases. The CDR3 contains 15 residues. The ends were cut back, 8 bases at V and 9 bases at J, with 20 bases in the middle. Per germline, CDR1 MNHEY and CDR2 SVGAGI. CDR3 protein: CASVKDSSEVSPLHF. In DNA, the CDR3 is TGTGCCAGCGTAAAGGACAGTTCAGAGGTTTCACCCCTCCACTTT.

The V call is TRBV6-5, the J call TRBJ1-1; D unclear. From germline, CDR1 is MNHEY and CDR2 SVGAGI. CDR3 length equals 14 residues. V lost 2 bases to trimming and J lost 3 bases, with 10 bases between them. The CDR3 reads CASSYAEGDTEAFF. Written as DNA, the CDR3 is TGTGCCAGCAGTTACGCGGAGGGAGACACTGAAGCTTTCTTT.

The chain couples TRBV28 to TRBJ2-1, with 7 bases lining up with TRBD2. Germline values: CDR1 MDHEN, CDR2 SYDVKM. The CDR3 covers 16 residues. J gave up 2 bases and V 7 bases, and 11 bases lay outside the gene matches. CDR3 nucleotides: TGTGCCAGCACCTCCCCCAGCGGGAACGCCTACAATGAGCAGTTCTTC. It specifies CASTSPSGNAYNEQFF.

The chain couples TRBV9 to TRBJ1-3; D ambiguous. The CDR3 totals 13 residues. Germline CDR1 is SGDLS and CDR2 is YYNGEE. The V gene lost 0 bases and the J gene lost 4 bases, with 5 bases spanning the gap. CDR3 amino acids: CASSVGLGNTIYF. CDR3 in DNA: TGTGCCAGCAGCGTAGGTCTGGGAAACACCATATATTTT.

The chain recombines TRBV4-1 with TRBJ1-6; unclear D gene. The ends were cut back, 0 bases at V and 7 bases at J, with 10 bases in the middle. Germline V gene lookup returns CDR1 MGHRA and CDR2 YSYEKL. This CDR3 region has 15 residues. CDR3 DNA sequence: TGCGCCAGCAGCCAAGATCCAGGAACCAATTCACCCCTCCACTTT. Translation gives CASSQDPGTNSPLHF.

This sequence joins TRBV29-1 and TRBJ1-2; the D is unclear. CDR3 length: 12 amino acids. V was trimmed by 4 bases and J by 8 bases, leaving 14 bases between them. Germline CDR1 is SQVTM and CDR2 is ANQGSEA. CDR3 sequence (DNA): TGCAGCGTTGTAGCAGTGGAGGTGGGCTACACCTTC. It translates to CSVVAVEVGYTF. The complete variable domain, with remaining parts taken from reference TRBV29-1 and TRBJ1-2, reads SAVISQKPSRDICQRGTSLTIQCQVDSQVTMMFWYRQQPGQSLTLIATANQGSEATYESGFVIDKFPISRPNLTFSTLTVSNMSPEDSSIYLCSVVAVEVGYTFGSGTRLTVV.

The rearrangement links TRBV4-2 to TRBJ2-4; 7 nucleotides agree with TRBD2. Germline CDR1 reads LGHNA; CDR2 reads YNFKEQ. CDR3 length: 16 residues. The trim removed 2 bases at V and 4 bases at J, leaving 8 bases unmatched. The DNA for the CDR3 is TGTGCCAGCAGCCAAACGAAGAGCGGGACTAAAAACATTCAGTACTTC. This translates into CASSQTKSGTKNIQYF.

This chain joins TRBV6-5 and TRBJ2-7; 10 bases fit TRBD1. This CDR3 has 14 residues. CDR1 and CDR2 (germline): MNHEY, SVGAGI. With V trimmed by 7 bases and J by 11 bases, 14 bases remained unmatched. CDR3 in amino acids: CASTADRGRLSEYF. In DNA, the CDR3 is TGTGCCAGCACCGCCGACAGGGGGCGACTTAGTGAGTACTTC.

The sample holds one count of this clone. The V call is TRBV6-5, the J call TRBJ2-1; the D gene is possibly TRBD1 (5 bases). The CDR3 is 12 residues long. From germline, CDR1 is MNHEY and CDR2 SVGAGI. Trimming took off 6 bases at V and 4 bases at J, with 7 bases between the two ends. The CDR3 sequence is CASRRQYNEQFF. The CDR3 DNA sequence: TGTGCCAGCAGAAGACAGTACAATGAGCAGTTCTTC.

The J gene is TRBJ2-7, the V gene TRBV19, with D tentatively TRBD2 (5 bases). Trimming shortened V by 4 bases and J by 3 bases, and 16 bases separated the two germline ends. Germline assignment: CDR1 LNHDA and CDR2 SQIVND (reference sequence). The CDR3 has 15 residues. In DNA form, the CDR3 reads TGTGCCAGTAGTAGGGATCCGGGAAGGAGCTACGAGCAGTACTTC. This encodes CASSRDPGRSYEQYF.

This chain joins TRBV19 and TRBJ1-1, with TRBD1 identical over 7 bases. This CDR3 is 15 amino acids long. Germline V gives CDR1 LNHDA, CDR2 SQIVND (reference sequence). Trimming took 5 bases from V and 2 from J; bases not matched to a gene: 8. The CDR3 is CASSWGRGRNTEAFF. CDR3 sequence (DNA): TGTGCCAGTAGTTGGGGCAGGGGGAGAAACACTGAAGCTTTCTTT.

The V call is TRBV28, the J call TRBJ2-1; TRBD2 might be the D (6 bases). This CDR3 is built from 12 residues. Germline values: CDR1 MDHEN, CDR2 SYDVKM. V was shortened by 4 bases and J by 10 bases, with 11 bases between the two germline ends. CDR3 region: CASSWGLLEQFF. The CDR3 DNA follows: TGTGCCAGCAGTTGGGGACTCCTGGAGCAGTTCTTC.

The chain carries TRBV7-9 and TRBJ2-2; weak D call: TRBD2 (5 bases). V lost 8 bases and J 4 bases, leaving 17 bases between the germline ends. This CDR3 comprises 15 residues. The V gene's germline CDR1 is SEHNR and CDR2 FQNEAQ (reference sequence). The CDR3 nucleotides read TGTGCCAGCCTGATTATAGCGCGAGGCACCGGGGAGCTGTTTTTT. It is translated as CASLIIARGTGELFF.

V and J are TRBV6-1 and TRBJ2-1; 7 nucleotides line up with TRBD2. Trimming cost V 7 bases and J 5 bases; bases outside gene matches: 5. The CDR3 has 13 residues. Germline assignment: CDR1 MNHNS and CDR2 SASEGT. This CDR3 reads CASNLGGNNEQFF. CDR3 in DNA: TGTGCCAGCAATCTCGGGGGGAACAATGAGCAGTTCTTC.